Below are 8 T cell receptor beta chains sequenced from a single sample in a study of glioma-infiltrating T cells. TCR alpha and beta CDR3 regions were amplified from RNA using iRepertoire nested multiplex PCR. One entry per CDR3 protein results from TCRdb running MiXCR on the multiplex PCR reads. The sample records approximately 400,000 distinct CDR3 sequences, 41% being singletons. Sequencing input: glioma tissue, nonneoplastic brain tissue, or PBMCs (not recorded which). The receptors derive from a human donor with low-grade glioma or glioblastoma, undergoing nonglioma brain surgery, or in good health (not recorded which).

In regard to this clonotype: Given a much more abundant clone one base away, this may be a read error. The chain recombines TRBV6-1 with TRBJ1-3; D gene unclear. Germline CDR1 reads MNHNS; CDR2 reads SASEGT. V lost 4 bases, J lost 0 bases, and 10 bases lay in between. CDR3 size: 15 residues. The CDR3 DNA sequence: TGTGCCAGCAGTGGAACCGTATTCTCTGGAAACACCATATATTTT. It codes for CASSGTVFSGNTIYF.

The gene calls are TRBV20-1 and TRBJ1-5, with 7 bases aligning to TRBD1. V lost 0 bases and J lost 3; bases outside the gene matches: 5. Germline V gene data show CDR1 as DFQATT and CDR2 as SNEGSKA (reference sequence). This CDR3 is 15 amino acids long. CDR3 amino acids: CSARDRDRLNQPQHF. CDR3 in DNA: TGCAGTGCTAGAGACCGGGACAGACTCAATCAGCCCCAGCATTTT.

V is TRBV2 and J is TRBJ1-5, with D tentatively TRBD1 (6 bases). Germline V gives CDR1 SNHLY, CDR2 FYNNEI. The CDR3 sequence is 14 residues long. The V gene lost 2 bases and the J gene lost 1 base, with 6 bases spanning the gap. The CDR3 region is CASSEQGSNQPQHF. For the CDR3, the DNA is TGTGCCAGCAGTGAACAGGGGAGCAATCAGCCCCAGCATTTT.

To note about this clonotype: This may stem from a read error, because a much larger clone lies one nucleotide away. The V call is TRBV4-3, the J call TRBJ2-3, with D possibly being TRBD2 (6 bases). CDR3 size: 14 residues. Germline-derived CDR1 and CDR2 are LGHNA and YSLEER. Trimming stripped 8 bases from V and 4 bases from J, with 16 bases between. CDR3 nucleotide sequence: TGCGCCAGCGGCCGCCTGGGGGGTGCAGATACGCAGTATTTT. Translated: CASGRLGGADTQYF.

J is TRBJ2-1 and V is TRBV20-1, with TRBD2 matching 7 bases. J was trimmed by 0 bases and V by 0 bases; bases with no gene match: 8. Germline V CDR1 and CDR2: DFQATT, SNEGSKA (reference sequence). The length of the CDR3 is 17 residues. CDR3 nucleotide sequence: TGCAGTGCTAGAGAAATGACTAGCCGTAGCTCCTACAATGAGCAGTTCTTC. This gives the protein CSAREMTSRSSYNEQFF.

This clonotype occurred a few times. The chain recombines TRBV20-1 with TRBJ2-7, with D perhaps matching TRBD1 (6 bases). Germline CDR1 reads DFQATT; CDR2 reads SNEGSKA (reference sequence). The CDR3 extends over 14 amino acids. The ends were cut back, 5 bases at V and 4 bases at J, with 18 bases in the middle. The CDR3 sequence: CSASDRIVKYEQYF. The CDR3 bases are TGCAGTGCTTCGGACAGAATCGTAAAATACGAGCAGTACTTC.

This clonotype was observed many times. This chain uses TRBV27 with TRBJ2-7; D not certain. In germline, CDR1 is MNHEY, CDR2 SMNVEV (reference sequence). The CDR3 runs 16 residues. V gave up 5 bases and J gave up 1 base, with 18 bases separating them. The CDR3 DNA sequence: TGTGCCAGCAGTGCCCCTAGACGGCGTGGATCCTACGAGCAGTACTTC. Residues: CASSAPRRRGSYEQYF.

This clonotype has only a few counts. The chain uses TRBV11-2 and TRBJ1-1; D remains ambiguous. The V gene's germline CDR1 is SGHAT and CDR2 FQNNGV. Trimming pared 2 bases from V and 6 bases from J, leaving 16 bases between. The CDR3 length is 15 residues. DNA of the CDR3: TGTGCCAGCAGCTTAAGTTGGAAAAATCACCCTGAAGCTTTCTTT. This sequence encodes CASSLSWKNHPEAFF.